The source of this TCR beta chain is a study of blood T cell repertoires in COVID-19 (dated by TCRdb to the early 2020s). A note on the overall study: Samples covering the acute and convalescent phases of COVID-19 were provided by collaborators in the United States, Italy and Spain. The repertoires were released in a freely available public database meant as a resource for research on the immune response to SARS-CoV-2. A de-identified subject ID, COVID-19 status, age in years and sex were almost always included in the sample metadata. HLA class I and class II types, where available, came from metadata supplied by the sample provider rather than from assay-based typing. The material from the prospective study consisted of cDNA or gDNA derived from T cells, B-cell-depleted T cells, or PBMCs. Samples came from the ongoing ImmuneRACE study (first 160 participants) plus 1,254 subjects from 6 global collaborators. The dataset comprised deeply sampled blood TCRbeta repertoires from subjects exposed to, actively infected with, or recovered from COVID-19. Summary of the overall study and its limitations: Clinical and demographic metadata were provided uncurated, with the amount varying by source and participant.

Participants in the prospective study were aged roughly 18 to 100 years, lived in 20 to 25 United States geographic areas, and enrolled through a virtual design. In the prospective study, participants were assigned to cohorts based on the clinical history participants reported in a screening survey and a study questionnaire. ImmuneRACE Cohort 3 recovered participants were defined by two consecutive negative NP/OP PCR tests, healthcare professional clearance, or symptom resolution. Mobile phlebotomists in the prospective study collected whole blood, serum and a nasopharyngeal or oropharyngeal swab from every participant. Over an approximately 2-month period, participants in the prospective study had the option of providing additional blood draws and questionnaires. Before DNA extraction, blood samples from the prospective study were shipped at room temperature or frozen. The immunoSEQ Assay, a bias-controlled multiplex PCR, was used to amplify TCRbeta CDR3 regions from genomic DNA. For the original study's pipeline: Nucleated cell counts per sample were estimated from amplification of reference gene primers within the assay. To quantify the absolute abundance of each unique TCRbeta CDR3 rearrangement, sequence reads were collapsed and filtered. For each sample, productive Simpson clonality was calculated by taking the square root of Simpson's diversity index across productive rearrangements. TCRdb mirrors the immuneACCESS table, restricted to in-frame sequences. Some clones are absent from its copies; in checked studies, under half trace to an unresolved V gene, and the reason for the others is unknown. V and J calls and clone size are given by that table; D and trimming were obtained from the DNA. The sample contains hundreds of thousands of clones, 80% to 90% of them found a single time. The top ten clones comprise roughly a sixth of the sample.

CDR1 and CDR2 (MRHNA, SNTAGT) derive from the germline V gene. V lost 4 bases and J lost 3 bases, and the count of bases not matched to a germline gene is 2. The CDR3 goes from the cysteine to the phenylalanine over 14 residues. The sequence is cut down to CDR3 DNA, 42 bases in frame from base 1. This clone came up once. No antigen is known for it. Base qualities are not provided; no much larger clone lies one nucleotide away. This sequence originates from a man between 18 and 35 years old who had recovered from COVID-19. The chain uses TRBV6-4 and TRBJ2-3, with 9 bases aligning to TRBD2. Sequencing used PBMCs or T cells enriched from blood (not recorded which). This receptor carries the CDR3 CASSGGGETDTQYF. The nucleotide sequence is given as TGTGCCAGCAGTGGCGGGGGGGAGACAGATACGCAGTATTTT.